Each of the 23 T cell receptor beta chains below was sequenced from the same sample in a study of shared clonotypes between healthy human individuals. Clones were sequenced by immunoSEQ multiplex PCR, and TCRdb holds only the in-frame ones, with some missing. The sample shows about 490,000 clones, roughly 80% of them seen only once. The specimen sequenced was PBMCs. These receptors were obtained from a woman aged 40 to 50 in good health. Some clones in this sample may be carry-over from other donors' samples.

The rearrangement joins TRBV5-1 to TRBJ2-7; TRBD2 aligns across 7 bases. Germline trimming cut 5 bases from V and 7 bases from J; bases unmatched to any gene: 12. The CDR3 has 14 residues. From germline, CDR1 is SGHRS and CDR2 YFSETQ. Here the CDR3 reads CASSSGAGAGEQYF. For the CDR3, the DNA is TGCGCCAGCAGTTCTGGGGCGGGAGCGGGAGAGCAGTACTTC.

V and J are TRBV19 and TRBJ1-1; tentatively, D is TRBD1 (5 bases). Germline V gene lookup returns CDR1 LNHDA and CDR2 SQIVND (reference sequence). This CDR3 has 13 residues. The V and J ends lost 5 bases and 2 bases respectively, with 9 bases between them. The CDR3 nucleotides read TGTGCCAGTAGTCCCGGGACCAACACTGAAGCTTTCTTT. Translating gives CASSPGTNTEAFF.

The rearrangement links TRBV4-3 to TRBJ2-3, with unresolved D. Germline CDR1 is LGHNA and CDR2 is YSLEER. The germline V and J ends were trimmed by 0 bases and 2 bases, with 6 bases remaining between them. The CDR3 totals 14 residues. In DNA, the CDR3 is TGCGCCAGCAGCCAAGACACTAACACAGATACGCAGTATTTT. Its translation: CASSQDTNTDTQYF.

The rearrangement joins TRBV9 to TRBJ2-2; 9 bases agree with TRBD2. The CDR3 has 16 residues. The J segment lost 0 bases and the V segment lost 3 bases, leaving 3 bases of the junction unmatched. Germline lookup yields CDR1 SGDLS and CDR2 YYNGEE. CDR3 sequence: CASSALAGPNTGELFF. CDR3 DNA: TGTGCCAGCAGCGCCCTAGCGGGGCCGAACACCGGGGAGCTGTTTTTT.

The count of this clone is one. The rearrangement links TRBV19 to TRBJ2-3; weak D call: TRBD1 (7 bases). The CDR3 extends over 13 amino acids. Germline CDR1 and CDR2: LNHDA and SQIVND (reference sequence). The V end was cut by 7 bases, the J end by 6 bases, with 14 bases between. In DNA form, the CDR3 reads TGTGCCAGTAAGGAGACAGGGAGGGATACGCAGTATTTT. Protein sequence: CASKETGRDTQYF.

About this clone: Other nucleotide sequences from this sample produce the same CDR3. The V and J genes are TRBV29-1 and TRBJ1-1; weak D call: TRBD1 (5 bases). CDR1 is SQVTM, CDR2 ANQGSEA, per germline. Trimming shortened V by 4 bases and J by 2 bases, and 14 bases separated the two germline ends. This CDR3 region has 14 residues. DNA for the CDR3: TGCAGCGTTGCCACGGGGGTAGCTAACACTGAAGCTTTCTTT. Its translation is CSVATGVANTEAFF.

This chain connects TRBV7-6 to TRBJ1-4; possible D gene TRBD1, 6 bases. The CDR3 spans 15 residues. Trimming removed 4 bases from V and 8 bases from J, with 17 bases in between. Germline CDR1 reads SGHVS; CDR2 reads FNYEAQ. The CDR3 is CASSSYREKWEKLFF. The DNA of the CDR3 is TGTGCCAGCAGCTCTTACAGGGAGAAATGGGAAAAACTGTTTTTT.

The chain combines TRBV30 with TRBJ1-5; a weak D match, TRBD1 (5 bases). The CDR3 runs to 13 residues. Between the trimmed V and J ends, which lost 4 bases and 7 bases, there was a span of 14 bases. Germline CDR1 GTSNPN, CDR2 SVGIG (reference sequence). Here the CDR3 DNA reads TGTGCCTGGAACGGTCAGCGGGGGCAGCCCCAGCATTTT. Protein: CAWNGQRGQPQHF.

Points on this clone: A far larger clone differs by one base, so this is likely a read error. V gene TRBV10-2 combines with J gene TRBJ1-2; no clear D gene. The ends were cut back, 5 bases at V and 0 bases at J, with 10 bases in the middle. The CDR3 length is 14 residues. Germline CDR1 and CDR2: WSHSY and SAAADI. CDR3 amino acids: CASSKMVSNYGYTF. The CDR3 nucleotides are TGCGCCAGCAGTAAAATGGTCTCTAACTATGGCTACACCTTC.

As for this clone: The same CDR3 is also encoded by other DNA sequences in this sample. The chain combines TRBV11-2 with TRBJ2-7, with a weak D call TRBD1 (6 bases). V dropped 1 base and J dropped 4 bases, with 11 bases sitting between them. Germline V gives CDR1 SGHAT, CDR2 FQNNGV. The CDR3 runs 14 residues. CDR3 residues: CASSLGTGLYEQYF. CDR3 sequence (DNA): TGTGCCAGCAGCTTAGGTACAGGGTTGTACGAGCAGTACTTC.

The chain employs TRBV7-2 and TRBJ2-1; TRBD2 matches at 8 bases. J was trimmed by 8 bases and V by 3 bases; bases with no gene match: 3. This CDR3 is built from 13 residues. CDR1 is SGHTA, CDR2 FQGNSA, per germline. The CDR3 reads CASSFAGGYEQFF. The CDR3 coding sequence is TGTGCCAGCAGCTTTGCGGGAGGTTATGAGCAGTTCTTC.

The V call is TRBV15, the J call TRBJ2-5; D gene uncertain. Germline assignment: CDR1 LNHNV and CDR2 YYDKDF (reference sequence). Trimming left V 0 bases short and J 4 bases short, with 9 bases between. The CDR3 loop spans 14 amino acids. CDR3 amino acids: CATSRDVGSETQYF. The CDR3 DNA sequence: TGTGCCACCAGCAGAGATGTGGGGTCAGAGACCCAGTACTTC.

V gene TRBV6-5 combines with J gene TRBJ2-1, with D perhaps given as TRBD1 or TRBD2 (5 bases each). The CDR3 extends over 13 amino acids. CDR1 is MNHEY and CDR2 is SVGAGI in the germline V gene. V lost 10 bases to trimming and J lost 10 bases, with 20 bases between them. CDR3 in DNA: TGTGCCACCCAAAGGGGAGTGACCTTGGAGCAGTTCTTC. Its protein product is CATQRGVTLEQFF.

This chain links TRBV4-2 with TRBJ1-4, with 7 nucleotides matching TRBD1. Germline V gene sequence: CDR1 LGHNA, CDR2 YNFKEQ. This CDR3 has 16 amino acids. V was pared by 4 bases and J by 2 bases, with 7 bases of the junction left unmatched. The CDR3 sequence is CASSRGRGDTNEKLFF. The CDR3 region has the DNA TGTGCCAGCAGCCGCGGCAGGGGGGACACTAATGAAAAACTGTTTTTT.

The V call is TRBV4-3, the J call TRBJ1-1; 7 positions agree with TRBD1. With V trimmed by 1 base and J by 5 bases, 10 bases remained unmatched. Germline CDR1 and CDR2: LGHNA and YSLEER. The CDR3 contains 16 residues. Here the CDR3 reads CASSQAQTGVRTEAFF. The CDR3 region has the DNA TGCGCCAGCAGCCAAGCTCAAACAGGGGTCCGAACTGAAGCTTTCTTT.

The V gene is TRBV15, the J gene TRBJ2-6; perhaps D is TRBD1 or TRBD2 (5 bases each). Trimming shortened V by 5 bases and J by 4 bases, and 15 bases separated the two germline ends. Germline CDR1 and CDR2: LNHNV and YYDKDF (reference sequence). The CDR3 is 16 residues long. CDR3 coding DNA: TGTGCCACCAGCTGGGGACCCGGAGAGGGGGCCAACGTCCTGACTTTC. Its translation: CATSWGPGEGANVLTF. Combining the CDR3 with reference TRBV15 and TRBJ2-6 gives the whole variable domain DAMVIQNPRYQVTQFGKPVTLSCSQTLNHNVMYWYQQKSSQAPKLLFHYYDKDFNNEADTPDNFQSRRPNTSFCFLDIRSPGLGDTAMYLCATSWGPGEGANVLTFGAGSRLTVL.

The gene calls are TRBV10-3 and TRBJ2-7; 8 nucleotides agree with TRBD1. The germline V gene has CDR1 ENHRY and CDR2 SYGVKD. V was clipped by 5 bases and J by 2 bases; unmatched bases: 5. This CDR3 is built from 14 residues. DNA of the CDR3: TGTGCCATCAGTAGGGACAGGCATCCCTACGAGCAGTACTTC. Amino acids: CAISRDRHPYEQYF.

The gene calls are TRBV6-5 and TRBJ2-7, with 8 bases matching TRBD1. V lost 4 bases to trimming and J lost 0 bases; unmatched junction nucleotides: 8. CDR1 and CDR2 (germline): MNHEY, SVGAGI. This CDR3 is built from 16 residues. The CDR3 reads CASSFSRDRPSYEQYF. Written as DNA, the CDR3 is TGTGCCAGCAGTTTCAGCCGGGACAGGCCCTCCTACGAGCAGTACTTC.

As concerns this clone: A single base is all that separates this from a far larger clone, so a read error is likely. This rearrangement joins TRBV5-1 to TRBJ2-5; D is ambiguous. CDR3 length: 14 residues. CDR1 and CDR2 from the germline V gene are SGHRS and YFSETQ. The DNA for the CDR3 is TGCGCCAGCAACTTGTCCGACGGCCAAGAGACCCAGTACTTC. Protein sequence: CASNLSDGQETQYF.

The rearrangement links TRBV7-9 to TRBJ1-4, with D possibly TRBD1 on 5 matching bases. CDR1 and CDR2 (germline): SEHNR, FQNEAQ (reference sequence). Trimming cost V 7 bases and J 4 bases, with 10 bases left between them. There are 13 residues in the CDR3. The CDR3 protein is CASTQGGNEKLFF. The CDR3 coding sequence is TGTGCCAGCACCCAGGGCGGTAATGAAAAACTGTTTTTT.

This clone occurred many times. The same CDR3 arises from other DNA sequences in this sample as well. J is TRBJ2-7 and V is TRBV28; weak D call: TRBD1 (6 bases). Trimming pared 2 bases from V and 2 bases from J, leaving 10 bases between. CDR3 size: 14 residues. Germline loops: CDR1 MDHEN, CDR2 SYDVKM. The CDR3, as DNA: TGTGCCAGCAGTTTAGGGGGCCTGACCTACGAGCAGTACTTC. Encoded protein: CASSLGGLTYEQYF.

The genes are TRBV6-1 and TRBJ2-7; D not certain. Trimming shortened V by 4 bases and J by 2 bases, and 12 bases separated the two germline ends. Germline-derived CDR1 and CDR2 are MNHNS and SASEGT. The CDR3 totals 14 residues. The DNA for the CDR3 is TGTGCCAGCAGTGCGACGGCAGAAACCTACGAGCAGTACTTC. Protein sequence: CASSATAETYEQYF.

The gene calls are TRBV6-1 and TRBJ1-1; a possible D gene is TRBD1 (6 bases). Deletions cut 2 bases from V and 1 base from J, with 8 bases between. The CDR3 is made up of 14 amino acids. Germline V lookup: CDR1 MNHNS, CDR2 SASEGT. This CDR3 reads CASSEQGSNTEAFF. DNA of the CDR3: TGTGCCAGCAGTGAACAGGGGTCGAACACTGAAGCTTTCTTT.